The 30 T cell receptor beta chains below all came from one sample that was sequenced in a study of blood T cell repertoires in COVID-19. Assay: immunoSEQ multiplex PCR; the TCRdb copy retains only in-frame clones and omits some. The sample holds fewer than 200,000 clones, 80% to 90% seen once. The sample taken for sequencing was peripheral blood. Source of these receptors: a man younger than 30 who had recovered from COVID-19.

The V gene is TRBV6-2 or TRBV6-3, the J gene TRBJ1-1; D not certain. Germline CDR1 reads MNHEY; CDR2 reads SVGEGT. V was cut by 2 bases and J by 1 base, with 8 bases left in between. The CDR3 is 14 amino acids. The chain's CDR3 is CASSYIGRNTEAFF. The CDR3 nucleotides read TGTGCCAGCAGTTACATCGGGAGGAACACTGAAGCTTTCTTT.

The V gene is TRBV5-4, the J gene TRBJ2-3, with unresolved D. This CDR3 comprises 14 residues. V was trimmed by 4 bases and J by 0 bases, leaving 9 bases between them. Per germline, CDR1 SGHNT and CDR2 YYREEE (reference sequence). CDR3 DNA sequence: TGTGCCAGCAGCACAAGACTTAGCACAGATACGCAGTATTTT. Its protein product is CASSTRLSTDTQYF.

CDR3 coding DNA: TGTGCCAGCAGCTCAAATCAGGGCGAGCACTACTACGAGCAGTACTTC. It codes for CASSSNQGEHYYEQYF. The J gene is TRBJ2-7, the V gene TRBV7-2, with a weak D call TRBD1 (5 bases). This CDR3 has 16 amino acids. V gave up 4 bases and J gave up 3 bases, with 19 bases separating them. Germline V gene data show CDR1 as SGHTA and CDR2 as FQGNSA.

This chain links TRBV7-6 with TRBJ1-5; possibly TRBD1 for D (5 bases). This CDR3 has 15 amino acids. Trimming took 2 bases from V and 4 from J, leaving 12 bases between them. CDR1 and CDR2 from the germline V gene are SGHVS and FNYEAQ. CDR3 sequence (DNA): TGTGCCAGCAGCTTAACAGGCGGGGGTAATCAGCCCCAGCATTTT. Translation: CASSLTGGGNQPQHF.

V is TRBV6-5 and J is TRBJ1-2, with D maybe TRBD1 (5 bases). Trimming left V 6 bases short and J 6 bases short, with 17 bases between. CDR3 length equals 14 residues. CDR1 is MNHEY and CDR2 is SVGAGI in the germline V gene. The CDR3 loop reads CASRNIDSLDGYTF. The DNA for the CDR3 is TGTGCCAGCAGGAATATCGACAGTCTAGATGGCTACACCTTC.

The chain is built from TRBV10-3 and TRBJ2-5; TRBD2 matches at 12 bases. V shed 10 bases and J 2 bases; nucleotides not matched to a gene: 8. This CDR3 comprises 15 residues. Germline CDR1 and CDR2: ENHRY and SYGVKD. DNA of the CDR3: TGTGCCACCACTAGGACTAGCGGGGCGCAAGAGACCCAGTACTTC. Translation gives CATTRTSGAQETQYF.

The chain has TRBV5-5 and TRBJ1-1; weak D call: TRBD1 (5 bases). This CDR3 is built from 14 residues. Trimming cost V 0 bases and J 5 bases, with 11 bases left between them. Germline lookup yields CDR1 SGHKS and CDR2 YYEKEE (reference sequence). The CDR3 bases are TGTGCCAGCAGCTTGGAGCCCGGGGGGACTGAAGCTTTCTTT. Translated, it gives CASSLEPGGTEAFF.

This rearrangement joins TRBV7-2 to TRBJ2-7; the match to TRBD1 covers 7 bases. The CDR3 contains 15 residues. Trimming cost V 5 bases and J 2 bases; bases outside gene matches: 9. In germline, CDR1 is SGHTA, CDR2 FQGNSA. This chain's CDR3 is CASSPQGTFTYEQYF. CDR3 sequence (DNA): TGTGCCAGCAGCCCACAGGGGACCTTTACCTACGAGCAGTACTTC.

V gene TRBV9 combines with J gene TRBJ2-3; D not certain. Trimming took off 3 bases at V and 5 bases at J, with 13 bases between the two ends. Germline V gives CDR1 SGDLS, CDR2 YYNGEE. This CDR3 comprises 14 residues. The chain's CDR3 is CASSASSRGDTQYF. The DNA for the CDR3 is TGTGCCAGCAGCGCGAGCTCACGAGGAGATACGCAGTATTTT.

This rearrangement joins TRBV19 to TRBJ2-2, with D maybe TRBD2 (7 bases). There are 15 residues in the CDR3. V dropped 1 base and J dropped 6 bases, with 12 bases sitting between them. Looked up from germline, CDR1 is LNHDA and CDR2 is SQIVND (reference sequence). The CDR3 is CASSIAKGGAGELFF. For the CDR3, the DNA is TGTGCCAGTAGTATAGCTAAGGGGGGGGCCGGGGAGCTGTTTTTT.

This sequence joins TRBV6-5 and TRBJ2-7; 10 bases fit TRBD1. Trimming cost V 4 bases and J 6 bases; bases outside gene matches: 9. Germline loops: CDR1 MNHEY, CDR2 SVGAGI. This CDR3 comprises 15 residues. This CDR3 reads CASSFTGTGEGEQYF. The CDR3 DNA is TGTGCCAGCAGTTTCACCGGGACAGGGGAAGGCGAGCAGTACTTC.

The chain uses TRBV24-1 and TRBJ2-5; 8 bases map to TRBD1. V trimming: 7 bases; J trimming: 1 base; junction bases outside the gene matches: 7. This CDR3 has 15 residues. CDR1 is KGHDR and CDR2 is SFDVKD in the germline V gene. The CDR3: CATSAGQGPQETQYF. CDR3 bases: TGTGCCACCAGCGCCGGACAGGGCCCCCAAGAGACCCAGTACTTC.

In the case of this clone: At one end the junction does not follow the germline gene, possibly because of a read error. The chain recombines TRBV7-3 with TRBJ2-3; 7 positions match TRBD2. Germline CDR1 and CDR2: SGHTA and FQGTGA. This CDR3 region has 15 residues. In DNA form, the CDR3 reads TGCGCCAGCAGCCCATTGGGGGGGGGAGCAGATACGCAGTATTTT. Translation gives CASSPLGGGADTQYF. Using reference TRBV7-3 and TRBJ2-3 for the parts outside the CDR3, the full variable domain is GAGVSQTPSNKVTEKGKYVELRCDPISGHTALYWYRQSLGQGPEFLIYFQGTGAADDSGLPNDRFFAVRPEGSVSTLKIQRTERGDSAVYLCASSPLGGGADTQYFGPGTRLTVL.

The chain uses TRBV10-2 and TRBJ2-1; 13 bases align to TRBD2. Germline CDR1 WSHSY, CDR2 SAAADI. J gave up 5 bases and V 6 bases, and 7 bases lay outside the gene matches. This CDR3 spans 16 amino acids. CDR3 sequence: CASRGQGTSGNNEQFF. DNA of the CDR3: TGCGCCAGCAGGGGCCAGGGGACTAGCGGGAACAATGAGCAGTTCTTC.

CDR3 DNA sequence: TGTGCCAGCAGCCAGGGGCCCGGGCCATACAATGAGCAGTTCTTC. Protein sequence: CASSQGPGPYNEQFF. The chain links TRBV11-3 to TRBJ2-1, with D perhaps TRBD1 (6 bases). This CDR3 has 15 residues. Germline lookup yields CDR1 SGHNT and CDR2 YENEEA. V lost 5 bases and J 4 bases, leaving 15 bases between the germline ends.

This clone is a singleton in its sample. V usage is TRBV4-3 and J usage is TRBJ2-2, with D hard to call. CDR1 and CDR2 from the germline V gene are LGHNA and YSLEER. CDR3 length equals 13 residues. V shed 0 bases and J shed 7 bases, with 6 bases lying between them. CDR3 coding DNA: TGCGCCAGCAGCCAAGATTTCGGCGGGGAGCTGTTTTTT. It yields the protein CASSQDFGGELFF.

V gene TRBV5-1 combines with J gene TRBJ2-1; 16 bases fit TRBD2. Germline trimming cut 2 bases from V and 5 bases from J; bases unmatched to any gene: 4. Germline CDR1 reads SGHRS; CDR2 reads YFSETQ. This CDR3 has 17 residues. This CDR3 is CASSFGTSGRAHNEQFF. In nucleotides, the CDR3 is TGCGCCAGCAGCTTCGGGACTAGCGGGAGGGCCCACAATGAGCAGTTCTTC. The whole variable domain, filled in from reference TRBV5-1 and TRBJ2-1, reads KAGVTQTPRYLIKTRGQQVTLSCSPISGHRSVSWYQQTPGQGLQFLFEYFSETQRNKGNFPGRFSGRQFSNSRSEMNVSTLELGDSALYLCASSFGTSGRAHNEQFFGPGTRLTVL.

The CDR3 spells CASSLTNLAGSYEQYF. In nucleotides, the CDR3 is TGTGCCAGCAGCCTGACCAACTTAGCGGGCTCCTACGAGCAGTACTTC. The rearrangement joins TRBV11-1 to TRBJ2-7; TRBD2 matches 7 bases. The CDR3 spans 16 residues. After removal of 5 bases from V and 0 bases from J, the junction contained 10 bases not matched to a gene. CDR1 is SGHAT and CDR2 is FQDESV in the germline V gene (reference sequence).

This chain connects TRBV24-1 to TRBJ2-2; 14 positions match TRBD2. The CDR3 runs to 18 residues. Germline V gene lookup returns CDR1 KGHDR and CDR2 SFDVKD. The ends lost 10 bases at V and 3 bases at J; junction bases unmatched: 12. As DNA, the CDR3 is TGTGCCACGAGTACCGGGACTAGCGGGAGTTGGGACACCGGGGAGCTGTTTTTT. Translated: CATSTGTSGSWDTGELFF.

The chain uses TRBV5-6 and TRBJ1-5; no definite D call. Germline CDR1 is SGHDT and CDR2 is YYEEEE. The V end was cut by 2 bases, the J end by 4 bases, with 13 bases between. This CDR3 has 15 amino acids. The CDR3 sequence: CASSLRVSNNQPQHF. CDR3 DNA sequence: TGTGCCAGCAGCTTAAGAGTAAGCAATAATCAGCCCCAGCATTTT.

The chain links TRBV7-2 to TRBJ2-2; 8 nucleotides agree with TRBD2. The CDR3 sequence is 15 residues long. Germline V gene lookup returns CDR1 SGHTA and CDR2 FQGNSA. The V and J ends lost 5 bases and 4 bases, in that order; junction bases with no gene match: 6. Here the CDR3 reads CASSPKRESTGELFF. Written as DNA, the CDR3 is TGTGCCAGCAGCCCAAAGCGGGAGAGCACCGGGGAGCTGTTTTTT.

This chain joins TRBV5-1 and TRBJ2-7, with no clear D. The germline CDR1 and CDR2 sequences are SGHRS and YFSETQ. V was shortened by 4 bases and J by 6 bases, with 14 bases between the two germline ends. The CDR3 sequence is 13 residues long. The CDR3 here is CASSPAGEVEQYF. As DNA, the CDR3 is TGCGCCAGCAGCCCCGCCGGTGAGGTCGAGCAGTACTTC.

The count of this clone is one. Different DNA sequences within this sample yield the same CDR3. V and J are TRBV19 and TRBJ2-1; 10 nucleotides align to TRBD2. V shed 1 base, J shed 7 bases, and the junction held 4 bases outside the gene matches. Germline V gene sequence: CDR1 LNHDA, CDR2 SQIVND (reference sequence). The CDR3 spans 15 residues. For the CDR3, the DNA is TGTGCCAGTAGTATAGGATTAGCGGGAGGTAATGAGCAGTTCTTC. Translation: CASSIGLAGGNEQFF.

V usage is TRBV7-9 and J usage is TRBJ2-2; 8 positions agree with TRBD1. The CDR3 consists of 18 residues. Germline trimming cut 5 bases from V and 1 base from J; bases unmatched to any gene: 12. CDR1 is SEHNR, CDR2 FQNEAQ, per germline (reference sequence). The CDR3 sequence is CASSQWRSGQENTGELFF. CDR3 bases: TGTGCCAGCAGCCAGTGGAGGTCGGGACAGGAGAACACCGGGGAGCTGTTTTTT. Together with reference TRBV7-9 and TRBJ2-2, the CDR3 gives the full variable domain: DTGVSQNPRHKITKRGQNVTFRCDPISEHNRLYWYRQTLGQGPEFLTYFQNEAQLEKSRLLSDRFSAERPKGSFSTLEIQRTEQGDSAMYLCASSQWRSGQENTGELFFGEGSRLTVL.

V and J are TRBV7-2 and TRBJ2-7; 8 bases are a match to TRBD2. V lost 8 bases to trimming and J lost 5 bases; unmatched junction nucleotides: 11. Germline CDR1 SGHTA, CDR2 FQGNSA. The CDR3 covers 14 residues. The CDR3 DNA reads TGTGCCAGCGCAAAGAGCGGGAGCTTAAACGAGCAGTACTTC. Translation gives CASAKSGSLNEQYF.

The chain is built from TRBV19 and TRBJ2-2, with 11 bases fitting TRBD1. After removal of 2 bases from V and 7 bases from J, the junction contained 3 bases not matched to a gene. Germline CDR1 LNHDA, CDR2 SQIVND (reference sequence). The CDR3 runs to 15 residues. CDR3 amino acids: CASSIRTGGVGELFF. CDR3 nucleotides: TGTGCCAGTAGTATAAGGACAGGGGGCGTCGGGGAGCTGTTTTTT. Full variable domain (outside the CDR3, taken from reference TRBV19 and TRBJ2-2): DGGITQSPKYLFRKEGQNVTLSCEQNLNHDAMYWYRQDPGQGLRLIYYSQIVNDFQKGDIAEGYSVSREKKESFPLTVTSAQKNPTAFYLCASSIRTGGVGELFFGEGSRLTVL.

The V and J genes are TRBV14 and TRBJ1-2; 8 positions agree with TRBD1. J gave up 4 bases and V 4 bases, and 11 bases lay outside the gene matches. This CDR3 has 16 residues. Germline V gene lookup returns CDR1 SGHDN and CDR2 FVKESK. The CDR3 spells CASSLDRVRGFYGYTF. In DNA, the CDR3 is TGTGCCAGCAGCCTGGACAGGGTTCGGGGCTTCTATGGCTACACCTTC. Combining the CDR3 with reference TRBV14 and TRBJ1-2 gives the whole variable domain EAGVTQFPSHSVIEKGQTVTLRCDPISGHDNLYWYRRVMGKEIKFLLHFVKESKQDESGMPNNRFLAERTGGTYSTLKVQPAELEDSGVYFCASSLDRVRGFYGYTFGSGTRLTVV.

The chain has TRBV27 and TRBJ2-7; a possible D gene is TRBD2 (6 bases). Germline CDR1 and CDR2: MNHEY and SMNVEV (reference sequence). Trimming cost V 4 bases and J 9 bases, with 22 bases left between them. The CDR3 runs to 15 residues. The chain's CDR3 is CASSSVGTVGGVQYF. Written as DNA, the CDR3 is TGTGCCAGCAGTTCGGTAGGGACGGTGGGAGGTGTGCAGTACTTC.

This clone was seen a single time. The chain combines TRBV10-3 with TRBJ2-7; 14 bases are a match to TRBD2. The germline V gene encodes CDR1 ENHRY and CDR2 SYGVKD. This CDR3 is 19 amino acids long. The V and J ends lost 0 bases and 0 bases, in that order; junction bases with no gene match: 7. The CDR3 region has the DNA TGTGCCATCAGTGAGTCGGGACTAGCGGGAGCCCAAAACTCCTACGAGCAGTACTTC. This codes for CAISESGLAGAQNSYEQYF.

The rearrangement joins TRBV5-1 to TRBJ1-1; D is perhaps TRBD1 (5 bases). V was shortened by 6 bases and J by 0 bases, with 12 bases between the two germline ends. The CDR3 sequence is 14 residues long. Looked up from germline, CDR1 is SGHRS and CDR2 is YFSETQ. The CDR3 DNA reads TGCGCCAGCAACCCGGGACTCATGAACACTGAAGCTTTCTTT. As protein: CASNPGLMNTEAFF.